The 31 T cell receptor beta chains reported below all come from one sample, sequenced in a study of blood T cell repertoires in COVID-19. Repertoires were generated with immunoSEQ multiplex PCR, while TCRdb's copy carries only in-frame clones and drops some. The sample includes roughly 75,000 clones, roughly 87% of them seen just once. The sample consisted of peripheral blood. All receptors come from a man aged 45-60 years with acute or convalescent COVID-19.

The chain carries TRBV6-5 and TRBJ1-6; D is possibly TRBD1 (5 bases). This CDR3 is built from 15 residues. The germline gives CDR1 MNHEY, CDR2 SVGAGI. V was cut by 7 bases and J by 0 bases, with 10 bases left in between. Here the CDR3 DNA reads TGTGCCAGCAAGGGGCGCGGCTCCTATAATTCACCCCTCCACTTT. It specifies CASKGRGSYNSPLHF.

The V call is TRBV7-9, the J call TRBJ1-2; D remains ambiguous. The CDR3 runs to 14 residues. V was shortened by 1 base and J by 6 bases, with 12 bases between the two germline ends. Germline V gene lookup returns CDR1 SEHNR and CDR2 FQNEAQ (reference sequence). The CDR3 loop is CASSLGVGVDGYTF. As DNA, the CDR3 is TGTGCCAGCAGCTTAGGGGTCGGGGTGGATGGCTACACCTTC.

This chain connects TRBV11-3 to TRBJ2-1, with 15 bases matching TRBD2. The germline V gene has CDR1 SGHNT and CDR2 YENEEA. V trimming: 5 bases; J trimming: 8 bases; junction bases outside the gene matches: 7. The CDR3 covers 16 residues. CDR3 region: CASSAGTSGRWDEQFF. The CDR3 region has the DNA TGTGCCAGCAGCGCAGGGACTAGCGGGAGGTGGGATGAGCAGTTCTTC.

The chain uses TRBV27 and TRBJ1-4, with 8 bases matching TRBD1. Germline V gene data show CDR1 as MNHEY and CDR2 as SMNVEV (reference sequence). The J segment lost 8 bases and the V segment lost 0 bases, leaving 8 bases of the junction unmatched. The CDR3 contains 16 residues. The CDR3 bases are TGTGCCAGCAGTTTATCCAGGGGGCGGTTAGGGGAAAAACTGTTTTTT. This codes for CASSLSRGRLGEKLFF.

The V gene is TRBV6-1, the J gene TRBJ2-7, with 7 bases fitting TRBD2. Germline V gene data show CDR1 as MNHNS and CDR2 as SASEGT. There are 15 residues in the CDR3. Germline trimming cut 1 base from V and 3 bases from J; bases unmatched to any gene: 6. This CDR3 reads CASSEGRTSVYEQYF. Here the CDR3 DNA reads TGTGCCAGCAGTGAAGGGAGGACTAGTGTCTACGAGCAGTACTTC.

This chain joins TRBV6-5 and TRBJ1-3; D may be TRBD1 (5 bases). The germline CDR1 and CDR2 sequences are MNHEY and SVGAGI. The length of the CDR3 is 15 residues. Trimming removed 9 bases from V and 2 bases from J, with 17 bases in between. The CDR3 nucleotides read TGTGCCAGTAGGATTGAGGGGACTACTGGAAACACCATATATTTT. This sequence encodes CASRIEGTTGNTIYF.

The V and J genes are TRBV6-5 and TRBJ1-1; D call uncertain. The V gene lost 8 bases and the J gene lost 1 base, with 17 bases spanning the gap. Per the germline V gene, CDR1 is MNHEY and CDR2 is SVGAGI. CDR3 length equals 15 residues. CDR3 amino acids: CASFYSLQSNTEAFF. CDR3 sequence (DNA): TGTGCCAGCTTCTACTCTTTACAGTCGAACACTGAAGCTTTCTTT.

This rearrangement joins TRBV9 to TRBJ1-6, with 9 bases that match TRBD1. The CDR3 length is 15 residues. Trimming took 3 bases from V and 11 from J; bases not matched to a gene: 9. Germline CDR1 and CDR2: SGDLS and YYNGEE. CDR3: CASSAQGQGVTPLHF. CDR3 coding DNA: TGTGCCAGCAGCGCCCAGGGACAGGGTGTTACACCCCTCCACTTT.

V is TRBV2 and J is TRBJ1-5, with 11 bases fitting TRBD1. Trimming removed 5 bases from V and 6 bases from J; junction bases left unmatched: 6. CDR1 is SNHLY, CDR2 FYNNEI, per germline. The CDR3 loop spans 15 amino acids. CDR3: CASSRDRGESQPQHF. CDR3 DNA: TGTGCCAGCAGTCGGGACAGGGGGGAGAGTCAGCCCCAGCATTTT.

The rearrangement joins TRBV6-5 to TRBJ2-2, with 7 nucleotides matching TRBD1. V lost 5 bases and J lost 6; bases outside the gene matches: 3. The CDR3 is 13 residues long. CDR1 MNHEY and CDR2 SVGAGI come from the germline V gene. In nucleotides, the CDR3 is TGTGCCAGCAGTACCCAGGGGGCCGGGGAGCTGTTTTTT. This codes for CASSTQGAGELFF.

The rearrangement links TRBV7-9 to TRBJ2-3; D possibly corresponds to TRBD1 (6 bases). Trimming took off 5 bases at V and 4 bases at J, with 22 bases between the two ends. Germline V gene sequence: CDR1 SEHNR, CDR2 FQNEAQ (reference sequence). CDR3 length: 17 amino acids. CDR3 sequence (DNA): TGTGCCAGCAGCATACTAATCCGAGGGGGTTCCCCAGATACGCAGTATTTT. Translated, it gives CASSILIRGGSPDTQYF.

This chain's CDR3 is CASSWTKYNEQFF. The CDR3, as DNA: TGTGCCAGCAGCTGGACAAAATACAATGAGCAGTTCTTC. The chain employs TRBV7-2 and TRBJ2-1; tentative D call: TRBD1 (5 bases). The CDR3 runs 13 residues. V lost 4 bases and J lost 4, with 8 bases in between. Germline CDR1 SGHTA, CDR2 FQGNSA.

This clone was detected once. The gene calls are TRBV7-8 and TRBJ2-7; tentatively, D is TRBD1 (5 bases). Germline V lookup: CDR1 SGHVS, CDR2 FQNEAQ. The ends were cut back, 5 bases at V and 0 bases at J, with 11 bases in the middle. CDR3 length equals 14 residues. The CDR3 nucleotides are TGTGCCAGCAGCCCTCGGACAAGCTCCTACGAGCAGTACTTC. As protein: CASSPRTSSYEQYF.

The CDR3 spells CASSVRGLVETQYF. The CDR3 DNA sequence: TGTGCCAGCAGCGTAAGGGGGCTGGTAGAGACCCAGTACTTC. The chain recombines TRBV9 with TRBJ2-5; 7 bases match TRBD1. The V gene end was trimmed by 1 base and the J gene end by 4 bases; junction bases not matched to a gene: 4. The CDR3 length is 14 residues. Looked up from germline, CDR1 is SGDLS and CDR2 is YYNGEE.

This sequence joins TRBV12-5 and TRBJ2-1; 7 bases fit TRBD1. J was trimmed by 2 bases and V by 4 bases; bases with no gene match: 8. Germline lookup yields CDR1 LGHNT and CDR2 FRNRAP. This CDR3 has 16 amino acids. The CDR3: CASGSFTGATYNEQFF. The CDR3 DNA sequence: TGTGCTAGTGGTTCATTCACAGGGGCAACCTACAATGAGCAGTTCTTC.

The CDR3, as DNA: TGTGCCAGCAGCTTAGACCTAGCGGGAATAACCGATACGCAGTATTTT. Its protein is CASSLDLAGITDTQYF. The chain joins TRBV11-2 to TRBJ2-3; 9 nucleotides agree with TRBD2. The CDR3 extends over 16 amino acids. CDR1 is SGHAT, CDR2 FQNNGV, per germline. Germline trimming cut 0 bases from V and 6 bases from J; bases unmatched to any gene: 7. Supplemented by reference TRBV11-2 and TRBJ2-3, the full variable domain reads EAGVAQSPRYKIIEKRQSVAFWCNPISGHATLYWYQQILGQGPKLLIQFQNNGVVDDSQLPKDRFSAERLKGVDSTLKIQPAKLEDSAVYLCASSLDLAGITDTQYFGPGTRLTVL.

This clone was counted ten times or more. The chain combines TRBV7-9 with TRBJ2-7; D may be TRBD1 (5 bases). V was trimmed by 2 bases and J by 3 bases, leaving 5 bases between them. CDR1 SEHNR and CDR2 FQNEAQ come from the germline V gene (reference sequence). This CDR3 has 12 amino acids. CDR3 protein: CASSLQGYEQYF. The CDR3 nucleotides read TGTGCCAGCAGCTTACAGGGCTACGAGCAGTACTTC.

The chain is built from TRBV6-5 and TRBJ2-3; the match to TRBD1 covers 9 bases. V shed 6 bases, J shed 4 bases, and the junction held 8 bases outside the gene matches. This CDR3 spans 15 amino acids. Germline V gene data show CDR1 as MNHEY and CDR2 as SVGAGI. This CDR3 reads CASSPPGQGPDTQYF. The CDR3 DNA follows: TGTGCCAGCAGCCCCCCGGGACAGGGCCCAGATACGCAGTATTTT.

V and J are TRBV7-2 and TRBJ2-1; 10 positions agree with TRBD2. The CDR3 is 17 residues long. With 4 bases clipped from V and 2 bases from J, the junction kept 8 bases outside the gene matches. Germline CDR1 SGHTA, CDR2 FQGNSA. In DNA, the CDR3 is TGTGCCAGCAGCTCAAGTAGCGGGAGGTTTACCTACAATGAGCAGTTCTTC. This gives the protein CASSSSSGRFTYNEQFF. Looking up the rest from reference TRBV7-2 and TRBJ2-1 gives the full variable domain: GAGVSQSPSNKVTEKGKDVELRCDPISGHTALYWYRQSLGQGLEFLIYFQGNSAPDKSGLPSDRFSAERTGGSVSTLTIQRTQQEDSAVYLCASSSSSGRFTYNEQFFGPGTRLTVL.

CDR3 sequence (DNA): TGTGCCAGCAGTTACTCAGGGGCTAATCAGCCCCAGCATTTT. It specifies CASSYSGANQPQHF. This chain links TRBV6-5 with TRBJ1-5; D might be TRBD1 (5 bases). V was cut by 0 bases and J by 4 bases, with 7 bases left in between. This CDR3 is built from 14 residues. The germline V gene has CDR1 MNHEY and CDR2 SVGAGI.

This clone was seen only once. The chain has TRBV9 and TRBJ2-5; 10 positions match TRBD1. V shed 1 base and J 5 bases; nucleotides not matched to a gene: 5. The CDR3 is made up of 15 amino acids. From germline, CDR1 is SGDLS and CDR2 YYNGEE. The CDR3 sequence is CASSVPTGGVETQYF. The CDR3 DNA reads TGTGCCAGCAGCGTACCGACAGGGGGCGTCGAGACCCAGTACTTC. The full variable domain, rest sourced from reference TRBV9 and TRBJ2-5, is DSGVTQTPKHLITATGQRVTLRCSPRSGDLSVYWYQQSLDQGLQFLIQYYNGEERAKGNILERFSAQQFPDLHSELNLSSLELGDSALYFCASSVPTGGVETQYFGPGTRLLVL.

V and J are TRBV27 and TRBJ2-7; D might be TRBD2 (6 bases). The CDR3 contains 15 residues. V shed 0 bases and J shed 2 bases, with 11 bases lying between them. Per the germline V gene, CDR1 is MNHEY and CDR2 is SMNVEV (reference sequence). CDR3 bases: TGTGCCAGCAGTTTATCGACCGGGAGCCCCTACGAGCAGTACTTC. Encoded protein: CASSLSTGSPYEQYF.

The rearrangement joins TRBV5-8 to TRBJ1-6; TRBD1 agrees at 10 bases. Germline lookup yields CDR1 SGHTS and CDR2 YDEGEE. This CDR3 comprises 15 residues. V shed 4 bases, J shed 10 bases, and the junction held 8 bases outside the gene matches. The DNA of the CDR3 is TGTGCCAGCAGCCAGGGACAGGGGATAGTATCACCCCTCCACTTT. This encodes CASSQGQGIVSPLHF. The variable domain in full, with the rest retrieved from reference TRBV5-8 and TRBJ1-6, is EAGVTQSPTHLIKTRGQQATLRCSPISGHTSVYWYQQALGLGLQFLLWYDEGEERNRGNFPPRFSGRQFPNYSSELNVNALELEDSALYLCASSQGQGIVSPLHFGNGTRLTVT.

This sequence joins TRBV5-4 and TRBJ2-4, with no clear D. V gave up 4 bases and J gave up 2 bases, with 16 bases separating them. Germline CDR1 SGHNT, CDR2 YYREEE (reference sequence). The CDR3 runs 16 residues. CDR3 residues: CASSPAESRTKNIQYF. The CDR3 bases are TGTGCCAGCAGCCCCGCGGAGTCCCGGACCAAAAACATTCAGTACTTC.

This sequence joins TRBV10-3 and TRBJ2-3; 9 bases fit TRBD1. Germline CDR1 reads ENHRY; CDR2 reads SYGVKD. The CDR3 length is 16 residues. J was trimmed by 4 bases and V by 0 bases; bases with no gene match: 5. CDR3 sequence (DNA): TGTGCCATCAGTGAGTCCGGGACAGGGCTTCCAGATACGCAGTATTTT. This sequence encodes CAISESGTGLPDTQYF.

The chain uses TRBV19 and TRBJ2-1, with D perhaps matching TRBD2 (6 bases). V was clipped by 7 bases and J by 3 bases, with 10 bases between them. The germline CDR1 and CDR2 sequences are LNHDA and SQIVND (reference sequence). CDR3 length equals 13 residues. CDR3 coding DNA: TGTGCCAGTACGGGACTCCTCTACAATGAGCAGTTCTTC. Translation gives CASTGLLYNEQFF.

The chain combines TRBV12-3 or TRBV12-4 with TRBJ2-7; TRBD1 might be the D (5 bases). The V gene lost 5 bases and the J gene lost 4 bases, with 12 bases spanning the gap. The CDR3 loop spans 13 amino acids. CDR3 sequence: CASSSNDRYEQYF. The CDR3 region has the DNA TGTGCCAGCAGTAGTAATGACAGATACGAGCAGTACTTC.

V is TRBV3-1 (or the pseudogene TRBV3-2) and J is TRBJ1-2; D remains unclear. CDR3 length: 13 amino acids. In germline, CDR1 is LGHDT, CDR2 YNNKEL (reference sequence). With 0 bases removed from V and 3 bases from J, the gap between germline ends came to 5 bases. The CDR3 sequence: CASSQDSYYGYTF. The CDR3 DNA reads as TGTGCCAGCAGCCAAGATTCCTACTATGGCTACACCTTC.

This clone was observed a few times. V usage is TRBV15 and J usage is TRBJ2-7; 9 bases are shared with TRBD1. This CDR3 comprises 14 residues. Germline CDR1 LNHNV, CDR2 YYDKDF (reference sequence). V lost 1 base, J lost 7 bases, and 5 bases stayed unmatched. The CDR3 reads CATSRGDRGLEQYF. CDR3 sequence (DNA): TGTGCCACCAGCAGAGGCGACAGGGGGTTAGAGCAGTACTTC.

CDR3 residues: CSVEMRDNEQFF. CDR3 nucleotide sequence: TGCAGCGTTGAAATGAGGGACAATGAGCAGTTCTTC. The chain uses TRBV29-1 and TRBJ2-1; D might be TRBD2 (5 bases). Germline assignment: CDR1 SQVTM and CDR2 ANQGSEA. This CDR3 is built from 12 residues. V lost 2 bases and J 5 bases, leaving 7 bases between the germline ends.

The gene calls are TRBV15 and TRBJ2-7; TRBD2 agrees at 7 bases. Trimming at V came to 1 base and at J to 4 bases, leaving 7 bases not matched to a gene. The CDR3 spans 15 residues. Germline lookup yields CDR1 LNHNV and CDR2 YYDKDF (reference sequence). The CDR3 spells CATSRVASGMYEQYF. CDR3 DNA sequence: TGTGCCACCAGCAGAGTGGCTAGCGGAATGTACGAGCAGTACTTC.